This T cell receptor beta chain is from a study of shared clonotypes between healthy human individuals. Study-wide points: Tissue TCR repertoires likely differ from these blood-only repertoires.

Germline CDR1 and CDR2: SGDLS and YYNGEE. After removal of 5 bases from V and 5 bases from J, the junction contained 13 bases not matched to a gene. CDR3 size: 18 residues. Details on this clone: Its antigen is unknown.

This table comes from immunoSEQ multiplex PCR, and its TCRdb copy is limited to in-frame clones, with some not included. Of approximately 1.5 million clones in the sample, approximately 98.5% were seen once. V is TRBV9 and J is TRBJ2-3; 14 bases align to TRBD2. Sequenced input: naive CD4+ T cells sorted from blood. Described subset: CD45RA+ positively selected. The source is a man younger than 40 in good health. The DNA of the CDR3 is TGTGCCAGCAGGTTAGCCCCGGGACTAGCGGGAGTCGAAGATACGCAGTATTTT. This sequence encodes CASRLAPGLAGVEDTQYF. The variable domain in full, completed from reference TRBV9 and TRBJ2-3, reads DSGVTQTPKHLITATGQRVTLRCSPRSGDLSVYWYQQSLDQGLQFLIQYYNGEERAKGNILERFSAQQFPDLHSELNLSSLELGDSALYFCASRLAPGLAGVEDTQYFGPGTRLTVL.